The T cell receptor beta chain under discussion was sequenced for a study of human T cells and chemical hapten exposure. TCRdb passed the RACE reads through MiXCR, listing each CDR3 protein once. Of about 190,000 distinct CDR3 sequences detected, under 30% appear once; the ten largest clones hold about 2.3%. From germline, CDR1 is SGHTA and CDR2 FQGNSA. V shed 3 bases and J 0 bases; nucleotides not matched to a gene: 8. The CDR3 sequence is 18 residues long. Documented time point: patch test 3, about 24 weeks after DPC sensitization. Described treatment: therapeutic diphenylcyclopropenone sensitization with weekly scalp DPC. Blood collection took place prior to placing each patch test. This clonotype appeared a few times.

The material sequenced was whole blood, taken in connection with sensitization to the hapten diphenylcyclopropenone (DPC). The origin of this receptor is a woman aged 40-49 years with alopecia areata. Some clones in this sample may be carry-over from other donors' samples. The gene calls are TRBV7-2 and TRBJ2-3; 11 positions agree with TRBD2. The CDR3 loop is CASSFTSGSISSTDTQYF. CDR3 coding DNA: TGTGCCAGCAGCTTTACTAGCGGGAGTATCTCTAGCACAGATACGCAGTATTTT.